Listed below are T cell receptor beta chains from one sample, sequenced in a study of Ad26.COV2.S vaccination and SARS-CoV-2 variants. Clones were sequenced by immunoSEQ multiplex PCR, and TCRdb holds only the in-frame ones, with some missing. The sample has roughly 300,000 clones, about 89% seen once. The starting material was peripheral blood, obtained in a trial of Ad26.COV2.S vaccine versus placebo. The receptors derive from a person aged 18 to 59 who received the Ad26.COV2.S COVID-19 vaccine or a placebo. CDR3s include the opening cysteine and the closing phenylalanine or tryptophan. The D gene is left open where the match is weak. The size of a clone is reported for some rows only, either as once, few or many, or as a class for expanded clones.

>-|once|TRBV3-1/TRBV3-2|TRBJ1-3
TGTGCCGCGGGGAGCACGGCCGGAAACACCATATATTTT
CAAGSTAGNTIYF
>-|-|TRBV5-6|TRBJ2-1
TGTGCCAGCAGCTCAGGGTTCTTTGAGCAGTTCTTC
CASSSGFFEQFF
>-|-|TRBV4-1|TRBJ2-7
TGCGCCAGCAGCTGGACCCTCAAGCCCTACGAGCAGTACTTC
CASSWTLKPYEQYF
>-|-|TRBV5-1|TRBJ1-1
TGCGCCAGCAGCTTGGCGGCGAACACTGAAGCTTTCTTT
CASSLAANTEAFF
>-|-|TRBV14|TRBJ2-7
TGTGCCAGCAGCCGTTCCGGGACCCTTTGGGAGCAGTACTTC
CASSRSGTLWEQYF
>-|-|TRBV6-5|TRBJ2-5
TGTGCCAGCAGTTACTCGGGGGGTGGAGAGACCCAGTACTTC
CASSYSGGGETQYF
>-|-|TRBV3-1/TRBV3-2|TRBJ1-6
TGTGCCAGCAGCCAGACAGATACCAATTCACCCCTCCACTTT
CASSQTDTNSPLHF
>-|-|TRBV28|TRBJ1-2
TGTGCCAGCATTAGCCCAATTGGTGGCTACACCTTC
CASISPIGGYTF
>TRBD1|-|TRBV14|TRBJ2-2
TGTGCCAGCAGCCGACGACAGGGGGCGAACCTAGGGCCCGGGGAGCTGTTTTTT
CASSRRQGANLGPGELFF
>-|-|TRBV10-3|TRBJ1-5
TGTGCCATCAGCCCGGCCGGTAGCAATCAGCCCCAGCATTTT
CAISPAGSNQPQHF
>TRBD1|-|TRBV2|TRBJ1-4
TGTGCCAGCAGCGAAACTCAGGGGGGAAGTGAAAAACTGTTTTTT
CASSETQGGSEKLFF
>TRBD1|-|TRBV2|TRBJ2-1
TGTGCCAGCAATGGGGAAGGACAGGGGCTTTCCTACAATGAGCAGTTCTTC
CASNGEGQGLSYNEQFF
>TRBD1|once|TRBV5-1|TRBJ2-1
TGCGCCAGCAGCTTGGCCGGGACAGCGAGCTCCTACAATGAGCAGTTCTTC
CASSLAGTASSYNEQFF
>-|-|TRBV12-3/TRBV12-4|TRBJ1-5
TGTGCCAGCAGTTTAGGGAATCAGCCCCAGCATTTT
CASSLGNQPQHF
>TRBD2|-|TRBV5-1|TRBJ2-1
TGCGCCAGCAGCTTGGGACAGCGGGGTAAGGGTGAGCAGTTCTTC
CASSLGQRGKGEQFF
>-|-|TRBV9|TRBJ1-2
TGTGCCAGCAGCGAGGCCCCCAGTAACGATGGCTACACCTTC
CASSEAPSNDGYTF